What follows describes a single T cell receptor beta chain. Naive CD8 cells were CD45RO-negative, positively selected for CCR7, excluding terminally differentiated effector memory CD45RA+ cells. V was pared by 11 bases and J by 2 bases, with 9 bases of the junction left unmatched. Per germline, CDR1 SNHLY and CDR2 FYNNEI. The CDR3 sequence is 15 residues long. The data were produced by immunoSEQ multiplex PCR, yet TCRdb's version contains in-frame clones alone and is incomplete. The sample comprises under 600,000 clones, roughly 98% of which are singletons, and less than 0.35% rests with the top ten. The data originate from a study of shared clonotypes between healthy human individuals.

Sequenced input: naive CD8+ T cells sorted from blood. V and J are TRBV2 and TRBJ2-3; 11 positions match TRBD2. This TCR derives from a man aged 25 to 45 in good health. Here the CDR3 DNA reads TGTGCCGTTCGACTAGCGGGGACGAACACAGATACGCAGTATTTT. This gives the protein CAVRLAGTNTDTQYF. The full variable domain, rest sourced from reference TRBV2 and TRBJ2-3, is EPEVTQTPSHQVTQMGQEVILRCVPISNHLYFYWYRQILGQKVEFLVSFYNNEISEKSEIFDDQFSVERPDGSNFTLKIRSTKLEDSAMYFCAVRLAGTNTDTQYFGPGTRLTVL.